A single sample gave rise to the 21 T cell receptor beta chains below, sequenced in a study of TIL therapy for anti-PD-1-resistant metastatic lung cancer (dated by TCRdb to about 2021). The time point label on this specimen signifies: pre-treatment sample, taken before nivolumab and TIL therapy. TCR beta CDR3 regions were amplified from genomic DNA by bias-controlled multiplex PCR with the immunoSEQ v3 hsTCRB kit. The source is immuneACCESS, and TCRdb retained only in-frame sequences with V and J called. Part of the clones is not carried over; for the studies checked, unresolved V genes explain less than half of this, and the remainder is unexplained. Across this sample there are 54,000 or so clones, with 73% seen only once. About 2% of the sample is in the top ten clones. Sequencing was performed on blood, taken at baseline. These receptors came from a person between 30 and 79 years old with non-small cell lung cancer.

Comments on this clone: Mismatch with germline at one junction end may stem from a read error. This chain uses TRBV10-3 with TRBJ2-2; TRBD1 is a possible D gene (6 bases). CDR1 and CDR2 from the germline V gene are ENHRY and SYGVKD. The CDR3 extends over 15 amino acids. The CDR3 protein is CASSLRQADTGELFF. CDR3 DNA sequence: TGTGCCAGCAGTTTGCGACAGGCTGACACCGGGGAGCTGTTTTTT.

CDR3 loop: CASSSSGGYGYTF. As DNA, the CDR3 is TGTGCCAGCAGTTCCTCGGGGGGGTACGGCTACACCTTC. The gene calls are TRBV6-6 and TRBJ1-2; possible D gene TRBD1, 5 bases. Germline V gene data show CDR1 as MNHNY and CDR2 as SVGAGI (reference sequence). V lost 4 bases, J lost 8 bases, and 14 bases lay in between. This CDR3 is 13 amino acids long.

The chain couples TRBV6-1 to TRBJ1-5; no clear D gene. Trimming took off 2 bases at V and 5 bases at J, with 7 bases between the two ends. The CDR3 has 13 residues. In germline, CDR1 is MNHNS, CDR2 SASEGT. Here the CDR3 reads CASSETGDQPQHF. CDR3 bases: TGTGCCAGCAGTGAAACCGGGGATCAGCCCCAGCATTTT.

V is TRBV4-3 and J is TRBJ1-2; D uncertain. The CDR3 is 14 residues long. Germline V gives CDR1 LGHNA, CDR2 YSLEER. V lost 1 base, J lost 5 bases, and 11 bases lay in between. The CDR3 nucleotides read TGCGCCAGCAGCCAAGGCGTTTCAGGATATGGCTACACCTTC. As protein: CASSQGVSGYGYTF.

The CDR3, as DNA: TGTGCCAGCAGCCAAGATCTTAGCGGGATTTACAATGAGCAGTTCTTC. Translation: CASSQDLSGIYNEQFF. The J gene is TRBJ2-1, the V gene TRBV4-2; 8 bases map to TRBD2. Per the germline V gene, CDR1 is LGHNA and CDR2 is YNFKEQ. The CDR3 extends over 16 amino acids. V dropped 0 bases and J dropped 4; count of bases not matched to a gene: 5.

In nucleotides, the CDR3 is TGTGCCAGCAGTTCGACAGGGAGGAGCACTGAAGCTTTCTTT. This gives the protein CASSSTGRSTEAFF. The gene calls are TRBV28 and TRBJ1-1; 7 positions agree with TRBD1. The junction had 6 bases not matched to a gene; V was cut back by 4 bases and J by 4 bases. The CDR3 extends over 14 amino acids. Germline CDR1 is MDHEN and CDR2 is SYDVKM.

CDR3: CASSRRGIDIGQPQHF. The CDR3 DNA sequence: TGTGCCAGCAGCCGCCGTGGAATCGATATTGGACAGCCCCAGCATTTT. This sequence joins TRBV5-6 and TRBJ1-5; D call uncertain. Trimming removed 4 bases at V and 7 bases at J, with 21 bases between. The CDR3 has 16 residues. Germline loops: CDR1 SGHDT, CDR2 YYEEEE.

This chain connects TRBV4-1 to TRBJ1-4; D is ambiguous. The CDR3 has 15 residues. From germline, CDR1 is MGHRA and CDR2 YSYEKL. With 4 bases removed from V and 6 bases from J, the gap between germline ends came to 15 bases. The CDR3, as DNA: TGCGCCAGCAGCCTCAAGGCCACATGGGATGAAAAACTGTTTTTT. Its translation is CASSLKATWDEKLFF.

The chain uses TRBV30 and TRBJ2-5, with D tentatively TRBD1 (5 bases). The V end was cut by 2 bases, the J end by 5 bases, with 9 bases between. CDR1 and CDR2 from the germline V gene are GTSNPN and SVGIG (reference sequence). This CDR3 has 12 amino acids. DNA for the CDR3: TGTGCCTGGAGTTTGCAGGGCGAGACCCAGTACTTC. Its translation is CAWSLQGETQYF.

V is TRBV11-3 and J is TRBJ1-1; D remains unclear. V was clipped by 2 bases and J by 3 bases, with 4 bases between them. Per the germline V gene, CDR1 is SGHNT and CDR2 is YENEEA. CDR3 length: 12 amino acids. The CDR3 DNA sequence: TGTGCCAGCAGCTTACCCCACACTGAAGCTTTCTTT. Translated, it gives CASSLPHTEAFF.

This clone has just a few counts. The V and J genes are TRBV28 and TRBJ1-5; 7 positions match TRBD1. Germline assignment: CDR1 MDHEN and CDR2 SYDVKM. J gave up 6 bases and V 3 bases, and 8 bases lay outside the gene matches. The length of the CDR3 is 15 residues. This chain's CDR3 is CASSFVQGGIQPQHF. DNA of the CDR3: TGTGCCAGCAGTTTCGTCCAGGGGGGGATTCAGCCCCAGCATTTT. Drawing the rest from reference TRBV28 and TRBJ1-5, the complete variable domain is DVKVTQSSRYLVKRTGEKVFLECVQDMDHENMFWYRQDPGLGLRLIYFSYDVKMKEKGDIPEGYSVSREKKERFSLILESASTNQTSMYLCASSFVQGGIQPQHFGDGTRLSIL.

The CDR3 DNA reads TGCGCCAGCAGCTTGGGAGCGGGAGTTAGCAATGAGCAGTTCTTC. This gives the protein CASSLGAGVSNEQFF. The chain uses TRBV5-1 and TRBJ2-1; 8 bases align to TRBD2. The V gene end was trimmed by 0 bases and the J gene end by 6 bases; junction bases not matched to a gene: 5. The length of the CDR3 is 15 residues. Germline V lookup: CDR1 SGHRS, CDR2 YFSETQ.

The CDR3 DNA reads TGTGCCAGCAACTACCAAGAGACCCAGTACTTC. It is translated as CASNYQETQYF. The chain joins TRBV2 to TRBJ2-5; D remains ambiguous. The CDR3 contains 11 residues. The V end lost 7 bases, the J end lost 0 bases, and 3 bases lay between the germline ends. Germline V gives CDR1 SNHLY, CDR2 FYNNEI.

The V and J genes are TRBV5-6 and TRBJ2-5; either TRBD1 or TRBD2 may fit D (5 bases each). The CDR3 sequence is 16 residues long. Germline V gives CDR1 SGHDT, CDR2 YYEEEE. Trimming shortened V by 4 bases and J by 1 base, and 17 bases separated the two germline ends. The CDR3 DNA reads as TGTGCCAGCAGCACCGGGACGGGCGATTTCCAAGAGACCCAGTACTTC. Its protein product is CASSTGTGDFQETQYF.

The chain recombines TRBV11-2 with TRBJ2-7; weak D call: TRBD1 (6 bases). The CDR3 is 14 residues long. V was shortened by 3 bases and J by 5 bases, with 14 bases between the two germline ends. Germline V CDR1 and CDR2: SGHAT, FQNNGV. The CDR3 loop is CASSFSRGYDEQYF. The CDR3, as DNA: TGTGCCAGCAGCTTTAGCAGGGGATATGACGAGCAGTACTTC.

This chain links TRBV11-2 with TRBJ2-1; 7 nucleotides match TRBD2. Germline CDR1 is SGHAT and CDR2 is FQNNGV. V trimming: 1 base; J trimming: 4 bases; junction bases outside the gene matches: 4. The CDR3 contains 15 residues. In DNA, the CDR3 is TGTGCCAGCAGCTTAGTTCTAGCGGATTACAATGAGCAGTTCTTC. Its protein is CASSLVLADYNEQFF.

The J gene is TRBJ2-7, the V gene TRBV7-9; D is perhaps TRBD1 (6 bases). Germline V gene data show CDR1 as SEHNR and CDR2 as FQNEAQ (reference sequence). The CDR3 loop spans 13 amino acids. V was shortened by 1 base and J by 2 bases, with 6 bases between the two germline ends. The chain's CDR3 is CASSLGTAYEQYF. In nucleotides, the CDR3 is TGTGCCAGCAGCTTAGGGACAGCCTACGAGCAGTACTTC.

V and J are TRBV10-3 and TRBJ2-3; tentatively, D is TRBD2 (5 bases). V was clipped by 2 bases and J by 5 bases, with 11 bases between them. Germline V gives CDR1 ENHRY, CDR2 SYGVKD. This CDR3 is built from 14 residues. CDR3 protein: CAISERSEGDTQYF. In DNA form, the CDR3 reads TGTGCCATCAGTGAGAGGTCAGAGGGAGATACGCAGTATTTT.

The V call is TRBV9, the J call TRBJ2-1; D perhaps matches TRBD2 (6 bases). Trimming stripped 4 bases from V and 4 bases from J, with 15 bases between. The CDR3 length is 15 residues. Germline CDR1 is SGDLS and CDR2 is YYNGEE. The CDR3 loop is CASSTTTGGYNEQFF. For the CDR3, the DNA is TGTGCCAGCAGCACTACCACTGGGGGGTACAATGAGCAGTTCTTC.

This clone has only a few counts. V is TRBV10-3 and J is TRBJ1-1, with 7 bases that match TRBD1. Germline CDR1 is ENHRY and CDR2 is SYGVKD. This CDR3 has 12 amino acids. Unmatched junction bases numbered 3, after V lost 4 bases and J lost 7 bases. The CDR3 reads CAISGGTVEAFF. CDR3 nucleotide sequence: TGTGCCATCAGTGGAGGGACAGTTGAAGCTTTCTTT.

This chain links TRBV10-3 with TRBJ1-2; 7 bases agree with TRBD1. The V gene's germline CDR1 is ENHRY and CDR2 SYGVKD. V lost 5 bases to trimming and J lost 4 bases; unmatched junction nucleotides: 4. The CDR3 sequence is 13 residues long. The CDR3 protein is CAISSDRAYGYTF. The CDR3 nucleotides are TGTGCCATCAGTTCCGACAGGGCCTATGGCTACACCTTC.